These 5 T cell receptor beta chains share one sample of origin, sequenced in a study of spatial heterogeneity in lung cancer. Notes on the study in general: Expanded intratumoral alpha and beta TCR counts tracked tumor mutation counts.

Antigen specificity for these receptors is unknown. The sample's time point: sample taken at primary tumor resection. TCRdb fed the 5' RACE reads into MiXCR, producing one record per CDR3 protein. The sample includes about 100,000 distinct CDR3 sequences, 3.5% to 5% of them seen just once. Sequencing used lung tumor tissue, obtained at surgery. The receptors were sampled from a male donor with early-stage non-small cell lung cancer.

This clonotype was counted ten times or more. The chain couples TRBV29-1 to TRBJ2-1, with TRBD2 identical over 9 bases. The CDR3 consists of 16 residues. Germline V gene sequence: CDR1 SQVTM, CDR2 ANQGSEA. V shed 3 bases, J shed 0 bases, and the junction held 6 bases outside the gene matches. CDR3 in amino acids: CSVESPSGTSYNEQFF. The CDR3 nucleotides are TGCAGCGTTGAGTCTCCTAGCGGGACCTCCTACAATGAGCAGTTCTTC.

This clonotype was detected a few times. The chain is built from TRBV28 and TRBJ2-1; 9 bases line up with TRBD2. CDR1 is MDHEN and CDR2 is SYDVKM in the germline V gene. There are 15 residues in the CDR3. Trimming cost V 5 bases and J 7 bases; bases outside gene matches: 9. CDR3 amino acids: CASSPEGGRVNEQFF. The CDR3 DNA reads TGTGCCAGCAGTCCCGAAGGCGGGAGGGTTAATGAGCAGTTCTTC.

The table lists this clonotype with many counts. CDR3 loop: CASSQLAAPLQPQHF. DNA of the CDR3: TGCGCCAGCAGCCAGTTAGCCGCGCCATTGCAGCCCCAGCATTTT. The chain links TRBV4-1 to TRBJ1-5; no definite D call. The CDR3 totals 15 residues. The V gene's germline CDR1 is MGHRA and CDR2 YSYEKL. Trimming stripped 3 bases from V and 7 bases from J, with 16 bases between.

The V and J genes are TRBV30 and TRBJ2-5; D may be TRBD2 (6 bases). The CDR3 totals 11 residues. Trimming left V 5 bases short and J 5 bases short, with 9 bases between. Germline V lookup: CDR1 GTSNPN, CDR2 SVGIG (reference sequence). The CDR3 nucleotides are TGTGCCTGGGCGGAGGGTGAGACCCAGTACTTC. Translating it yields CAWAEGETQYF.

The chain couples TRBV4-1 to TRBJ2-3; D uncertain. The CDR3 sequence is 13 residues long. Germline lookup yields CDR1 MGHRA and CDR2 YSYEKL. Trimming shortened V by 4 bases and J by 8 bases, and 13 bases separated the two germline ends. The CDR3 here is CASSPGKRSTQYF. The CDR3 nucleotides read TGCGCCAGCAGCCCCGGAAAACGTTCTACGCAGTATTTT.